These T cell receptor beta chains were read from a single sample in a study of T cells in Graves' hyperthyroidism and ophthalmopathy. One entry per CDR3 protein results from TCRdb running MiXCR on the multiplex PCR reads. The table shows around 600,000 distinct CDR3 sequences, with approximately 15% occurring only once. Sequenced material: blood. Source of these receptors: a young woman with Graves' ophthalmopathy. Each CDR3 is given with its conserved first and last residue. The D gene is left open where the match is weak. The size of a clone is reported for some rows only, either as once, few or many, or as a class for expanded clones.

size: many; J: TRBJ2-1; V: TRBV11-2; D: TRBD2; DNA: TGTGCCAGCAGCTTAGAACTAGCGGGGTACAACAATGAGCAGTTCTTC; CDR3: CASSLELAGYNNEQFF
size: many; J: TRBJ2-3; V: TRBV30; D: TRBD2; DNA: TGTGCCTACACTAGCGGGAGAGGCACAGATACGCAGTATTTT; CDR3: CAYTSGRGTDTQYF
size: few; J: TRBJ2-7; V: TRBV6-1; D: NA; DNA: TGTGCCAGCAGTTACAGTCAGGGGCCCCTTAACGAGCAGTACTTC; CDR3: CASSYSQGPLNEQYF
size: few; J: TRBJ1-4; V: TRBV6-1; D: NA; DNA: TGTGCCAGCACCAACGGGGCAGCTTCAACTAATGAAAAACTGTTTTTT; CDR3: CASTNGAASTNEKLFF
size: many; J: TRBJ1-2; V: TRBV6-1; D: NA; DNA: TGTGCCAGCAGACGCGATGGCTACACCTTC; CDR3: CASRRDGYTF
size: NA; J: TRBJ2-1; V: TRBV24-1; D: NA; DNA: TGTGCCACCAGTGATTTAGTCGACCCCGAGCAGTTCTTC; CDR3: CATSDLVDPEQFF
size: once; J: TRBJ2-2; V: TRBV6-2/TRBV6-3; D: NA; DNA: TGTGCCAGCATCCAAAGGGTGGGTTACACCGGGGAGCTGTTTTTT; CDR3: CASIQRVGYTGELFF
size: many; J: TRBJ2-1; V: TRBV11-3; D: NA; DNA: TGTGCCAGCAGCCCCACTAGTTACAATGAGCAGTTCTTC; CDR3: CASSPTSYNEQFF
size: many; J: TRBJ2-2; V: TRBV12-3/TRBV12-4; D: TRBD1; DNA: TGTGCCAGCAGCGTATCCTTCCCGGGACAGGGGGCGGACACCGGGGAGCTGTTTTTT; CDR3: CASSVSFPGQGADTGELFF
size: many; J: TRBJ2-7; V: TRBV6-2/TRBV6-3; D: TRBD2; DNA: TGTGCCAGCAGTTTAGATGGACTAGCGGGAGGTCGCGAGCAGTACTTC; CDR3: CASSLDGLAGGREQYF
size: many; J: TRBJ2-1; V: TRBV7-9; D: TRBD2; DNA: TGTGCCAGCAGCTACGGAGCGGGAGGGCGGAATGAGCAGTTCTTC; CDR3: CASSYGAGGRNEQFF
size: many; J: TRBJ2-3; V: TRBV27; D: TRBD1; DNA: TGTGCCAGCAGTTTCCGAGGGGGCGGCACAGATACGCAGTATTTT; CDR3: CASSFRGGGTDTQYF
size: few; J: TRBJ1-1; V: TRBV4-3; D: NA; DNA: TGCGCCAGCAGCCAAGTTTTGGGGGTTGGCACTGAAGCTTTCTTT; CDR3: CASSQVLGVGTEAFF
size: few; J: TRBJ1-4; V: TRBV24-1; D: NA; DNA: TGTGCCACCAGTGAATCTCGGGACGTTGAAAAACTGTTTTTT; CDR3: CATSESRDVEKLFF
size: NA; J: TRBJ2-7; V: TRBV4-1; D: NA; DNA: TGCGCCAGCAGCCAGAAAGCCGGGGGTTCCCGTTACGAGCAGTACTTC; CDR3: CASSQKAGGSRYEQYF
size: many; J: TRBJ2-1; V: TRBV20-1; D: TRBD2; DNA: TGCAGTGCTAGAGAGAGTAGCGGGAGGGCCTATAATGAGCAGTTCTTC; CDR3: CSARESSGRAYNEQFF
size: many; J: TRBJ2-1; V: TRBV6-2/TRBV6-3; D: NA; DNA: TGTGCCAGCAGTTACCATAGTTGGGGTTGGGATGAGCAGTTCTTC; CDR3: CASSYHSWGWDEQFF
size: many; J: TRBJ1-4; V: TRBV28; D: NA; DNA: TGTGCCAGCAGTTTTCGCGGGTCGGTCGGGGGGGGCAACGAAAAACTGTTTTTT; CDR3: CASSFRGSVGGGNEKLFF
size: NA; J: TRBJ2-5; V: TRBV7-2; D: NA; DNA: TGTGCCAGCAGCTCCCTCCCAGGGGGGAAAGAGACCCAGTACTTC; CDR3: CASSSLPGGKETQYF
size: few; J: TRBJ2-1; V: TRBV28; D: NA; DNA: TGTGCCAGCAGTTGGGACGGGGCGGACAATGAGCAGTTCTTC; CDR3: CASSWDGADNEQFF
size: many; J: TRBJ2-5; V: TRBV6-1; D: TRBD1; DNA: TGTGCCAGCAGACTACGACAGGGGTTGTACCAAGAGACCCAGTACTTC; CDR3: CASRLRQGLYQETQYF
size: few; J: TRBJ1-5; V: TRBV24-1; D: TRBD1; DNA: TGTGCCACCAGTGATGCACCCGGACAGGGAGGGGGTCAGCCCCAGCATTTT; CDR3: CATSDAPGQGGGQPQHF
size: many; J: TRBJ2-1; V: TRBV15; D: TRBD2; DNA: TGTGCCACCAGCAGAGATCTTTTTAGCGGGAGTTGGTTCTTC; CDR3: CATSRDLFSGSWFF
size: many; J: TRBJ1-1; V: TRBV29-1; D: NA; DNA: TGCAGCGTTGGGGCCTTGAGTGCTGAAGCTTTCTTT; CDR3: CSVGALSAEAFF
size: many; J: TRBJ1-5; V: TRBV20-1; D: NA; DNA: TGCAGTGTCCTCCCGGGCGTCGGGACCCCAGGGCCCCAGCATTTT; CDR3: CSVLPGVGTPGPQHF
size: few; J: TRBJ2-1; V: TRBV19; D: NA; DNA: TGTGCCAGTAGTATGGTTAGTTACAATGAGCAGTTCTTC; CDR3: CASSMVSYNEQFF
size: many; J: TRBJ2-1; V: TRBV7-8; D: TRBD2; DNA: TGTGCCAGCAGCTTAGGGACTAGCGGGAGGGTCCGGGACAATGAGCAGTTCTTC; CDR3: CASSLGTSGRVRDNEQFF
size: few; J: TRBJ2-7; V: TRBV12-3/TRBV12-4; D: NA; DNA: TGTGCCAGCACTGCGCGAGGTGGTGGCGAGCAGTACTTC; CDR3: CASTARGGGEQYF
size: NA; J: TRBJ1-1; V: TRBV6-2/TRBV6-3; D: TRBD1; DNA: TGTGCCAGCAGTTCCGGGACAGGGGGGGACACTGAAGCTTTCTTT; CDR3: CASSSGTGGDTEAFF
size: once; J: TRBJ2-1; V: TRBV30; D: TRBD1; DNA: TGTGCCTGGAGTCCATATGGGACAGGGGTTAGCTTAAATGAGCAGTTCTTC; CDR3: CAWSPYGTGVSLNEQFF
size: many; J: TRBJ2-2; V: TRBV7-9; D: TRBD2; DNA: TGTGCCAGCAGCTTATTTCGGCTAGCGGGCCAAAAGACCGGGGAGCTGTTTTTT; CDR3: CASSLFRLAGQKTGELFF
size: many; J: TRBJ2-7; V: TRBV28; D: NA; DNA: TGTGCCCAACAGTTTGAATCGCCTTCCTACTCCTACGAGCAGTACTTC; CDR3: CAQQFESPSYSYEQYF
size: NA; J: TRBJ1-1; V: TRBV6-1; D: NA; DNA: TGTGTCAGCAGTGAAACCTTGAACACTGAAGCTTTCTTT; CDR3: CVSSETLNTEAFF
size: many; J: TRBJ2-1; V: TRBV11-2; D: NA; DNA: TGTGCCACCCCCTTAGTCTATCTAGGGAATGAGCAGTTCTTC; CDR3: CATPLVYLGNEQFF
size: NA; J: TRBJ2-7; V: TRBV9; D: NA; DNA: TGTGCCAGCAGCTCCTCAGCCACCCAGAGATCCTACGAGCAGTACTTC; CDR3: CASSSSATQRSYEQYF
size: many; J: TRBJ2-7; V: TRBV12-3/TRBV12-4; D: TRBD2; DNA: TGTGCCAGCAGCCTAGCGGGGCCCTACGAGCAGTACTTC; CDR3: CASSLAGPYEQYF
size: many; J: TRBJ2-2; V: TRBV11-2; D: TRBD1; DNA: TGTGCCAGCAGCAGTAGGGGACAGCCAGAGCCTAACACCGGGGAGCTGTTTTTT; CDR3: CASSSRGQPEPNTGELFF
size: NA; J: TRBJ1-5; V: TRBV7-2; D: NA; DNA: TGTGCCAGCAGCTTAGAAAATGCTGGGCAGCCCCAGCATTTT; CDR3: CASSLENAGQPQHF
size: NA; J: TRBJ2-5; V: TRBV6-2/TRBV6-3; D: NA; DNA: TGTGCCAGCAGTCCCGACCACCCCACGTGGGCTAGCGAAAGAAATTGGGAGACCCAGTACTTC; CDR3: CASSPDHPTWASERNWETQYF
size: many; J: TRBJ2-3; V: TRBV28; D: TRBD2; DNA: TGTGCCAGCAGTTTAGGGGGTAGCGGGAGAGGAGATACGCAGTATTTT; CDR3: CASSLGGSGRGDTQYF
size: many; J: TRBJ1-2; V: TRBV28; D: NA; DNA: TGTGCCAGCAGGACAGAAGATGGCTACACCTTC; CDR3: CASRTEDGYTF
size: many; J: TRBJ1-2; V: TRBV11-3; D: NA; DNA: TGTGCCAGCAGCGATAGTTGGACAGAGCAACCTATTGGTGGCTACACCTTC; CDR3: CASSDSWTEQPIGGYTF
size: few; J: TRBJ2-7; V: TRBV20-1; D: NA; DNA: TGCAGTGCGGGGCCCTCCGGCGAGTACGAGCAGTACTTC; CDR3: CSAGPSGEYEQYF
size: once; J: TRBJ2-7; V: TRBV10-3; D: NA; DNA: TGTGCCATCAGTGCACCTGGGGGGCGAACTAGCGCTTCCTACGAGCAGTACTTC; CDR3: CAISAPGGRTSASYEQYF
size: few; J: TRBJ2-3; V: TRBV4-2; D: NA; DNA: TGTGCCAGCAGCCAAATATATAGCGGCTCTGGAGATACGCAGTATTTT; CDR3: CASSQIYSGSGDTQYF
size: many; J: TRBJ2-5; V: TRBV27; D: NA; DNA: TGTGCCAGCCGTCCGTGGGGCCAAGAGACCCAGTACTTC; CDR3: CASRPWGQETQYF
size: many; J: TRBJ1-1; V: TRBV6-5; D: NA; DNA: TGTGCCAGCAGTTACTCGAGGGGCACTGAAGCTTTCTTT; CDR3: CASSYSRGTEAFF
size: few; J: TRBJ2-1; V: TRBV28; D: NA; DNA: TGTGCCAGCAGTTTATGGGAGGGGGCGCATCTCGTGGGGGAGGGCATGAAAAATGAGCAGTTCTTC; CDR3: CASSLWEGAHLVGEGMKNEQFF
size: many; J: TRBJ1-5; V: TRBV15; D: NA; DNA: TGTGCCACCAGCACCAGGGTGAATCAGCCCCAGCATTTT; CDR3: CATSTRVNQPQHF
size: few; J: TRBJ2-5; V: TRBV18; D: TRBD1; DNA: TGTGCCAGCTCACCACGTCTTGGACAGGAAGAGACCCAGTACTTC; CDR3: CASSPRLGQEETQYF
size: many; J: TRBJ2-7; V: TRBV12-3/TRBV12-4; D: TRBD1; DNA: TGTGCCAGCAGGCTTAGGGGACAGGGTCGCCACGAGCAGTACTTC; CDR3: CASRLRGQGRHEQYF
size: many; J: TRBJ2-1; V: TRBV20-1; D: NA; DNA: TGCAGTGCTAGAGAGGGGATAGGGACTTTCGATGAGCAGTTCTTC; CDR3: CSAREGIGTFDEQFF
size: many; J: TRBJ2-1; V: TRBV5-1; D: TRBD2; DNA: TGTGCCAGCAGTTTAGGGACTAGCTCCTACAATGAGCAGTTCTTC; CDR3: CASSLGTSSYNEQFF
size: many; J: TRBJ2-7; V: TRBV3-1; D: NA; DNA: TGTGCCAGCAGTCCAGTCTGGGGGCAATCCTACGAGCAGTACTTC; CDR3: CASSPVWGQSYEQYF
size: NA; J: TRBJ2-1; V: TRBV9; D: TRBD2; DNA: TGTGCCAGCAGCCCGGGACTAGCGGGATTGTACAATGAGCAGTTCTTC; CDR3: CASSPGLAGLYNEQFF
size: many; J: TRBJ2-2; V: TRBV7-9; D: TRBD2; DNA: TGTGCCAGCAGCTTAGCCGGGACTAGCGGGAGTAGCACCGGGGAGCTGTTTTTT; CDR3: CASSLAGTSGSSTGELFF
size: many; J: TRBJ2-5; V: TRBV12-1; D: NA; DNA: TGTGCCAGCAGCCGGACAGGGAAACAAGAGACCCAGTACTTC; CDR3: CASSRTGKQETQYF
size: many; J: TRBJ2-4; V: TRBV7-2; D: NA; DNA: TGTGCCAGCAGCATGGGGGGGCTAGCCAAAAACATTCAGTACTTC; CDR3: CASSMGGLAKNIQYF
size: few; J: TRBJ1-1; V: TRBV7-2; D: NA; DNA: TGTGCCAGCAGCTCCCTTAGTGGCGGCACTGAAGCTTTCTTT; CDR3: CASSSLSGGTEAFF